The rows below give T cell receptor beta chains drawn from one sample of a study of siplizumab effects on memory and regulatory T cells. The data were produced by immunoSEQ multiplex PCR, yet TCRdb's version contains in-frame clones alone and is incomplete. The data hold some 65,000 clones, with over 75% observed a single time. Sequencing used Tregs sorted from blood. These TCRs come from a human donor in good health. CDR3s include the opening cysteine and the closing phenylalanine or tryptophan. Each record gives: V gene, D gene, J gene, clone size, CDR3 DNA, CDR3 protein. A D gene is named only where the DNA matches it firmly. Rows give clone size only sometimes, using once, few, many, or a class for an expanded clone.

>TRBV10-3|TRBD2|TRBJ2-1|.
TGTGCCATCAGTGACCCTTATTTAGCGGGAGGGCCTAGGGTTGAGCAGTTCTTC
CAISDPYLAGGPRVEQFF
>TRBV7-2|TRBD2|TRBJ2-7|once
TGTGCCAGCAGCCCAACCGGGACTAGCTCCTACGAGCAGTACTTC
CASSPTGTSSYEQYF
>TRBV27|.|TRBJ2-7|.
TGTGCCAGCAGTCCAAGCCGGGGCTCCTACGAGCAGTACTTC
CASSPSRGSYEQYF
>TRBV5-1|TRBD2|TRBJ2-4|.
TGCGCCAGCAGCACCGGACTAGCGGGAGGGCCGGGAAGGGTCAAAAACATTCAGTACTTC
CASSTGLAGGPGRVKNIQYF
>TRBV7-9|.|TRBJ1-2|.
TGTGCCAGCAGCTTAGTTTCGGGTACGGGCTACACCTTC
CASSLVSGTGYTF
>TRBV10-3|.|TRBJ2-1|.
TGTGCCATCAGTGAGTCCCTGGACAATGAGCAGTTCTTC
CAISESLDNEQFF
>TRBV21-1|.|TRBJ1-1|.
TGTGCCAGCAGCAAAGGGGCTCAAGGAGCTACCGAAGCTTTCTTT
CASSKGAQGATEAFF
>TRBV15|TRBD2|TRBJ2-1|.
TGTGCCACCAGCCCCCGACTAGCGGGAGGGAAGCTGCGCAATGAGCAGTTCTTC
CATSPRLAGGKLRNEQFF
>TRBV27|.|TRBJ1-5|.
TGTGCCAGCAGTCCCCGGGCGGCTAGCAATCAGCCCCAGCATTTT
CASSPRAASNQPQHF
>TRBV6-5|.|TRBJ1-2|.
TGTGCCAGCAGTCGCTTTGGGGCCCTAGGGTATGGCTACACCTTC
CASSRFGALGYGYTF
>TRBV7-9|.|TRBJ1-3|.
TGTGCCAGCAGCGCACGGATCTCTGGAAACACCATATATTTT
CASSARISGNTIYF
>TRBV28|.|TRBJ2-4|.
TGTGCCAGCAGTTTCAGGGCCAGATCTCTACTGGCCAAAAACATTCAGTACTTC
CASSFRARSLLAKNIQYF
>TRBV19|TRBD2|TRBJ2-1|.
TGTGCCAGTAGTATTTCCAGCGGGAGCTATGAGCAGTTCTTC
CASSISSGSYEQFF
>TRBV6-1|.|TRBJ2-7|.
TGTGCCAGCAGATCCCATCGATCCTACGAGCAGTACTTC
CASRSHRSYEQYF
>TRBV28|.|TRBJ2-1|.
TGTGCCAGCAGTCTCCCAAGGTATGAGCAGTTCTTC
CASSLPRYEQFF
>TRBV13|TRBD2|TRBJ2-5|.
TGTGCCAGCAGCTCCATAGCGGGTGGGGGTCAAGAGACCCAGTACTTC
CASSSIAGGGQETQYF
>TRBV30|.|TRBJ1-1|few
TGTGCCTGGAGGGAAATGAGTAACACTGAAGCTTTCTTT
CAWREMSNTEAFF
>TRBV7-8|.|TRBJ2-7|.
TGTGCCAGCAGCCGTTCTCGGGACACCCTCGGGGAGCAGTACTTC
CASSRSRDTLGEQYF
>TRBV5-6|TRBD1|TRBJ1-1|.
TGTGCCAGCAGCCTTCAGGGGGCCGGCACTGAAGCTTTCTTT
CASSLQGAGTEAFF
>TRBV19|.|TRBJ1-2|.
TGTGCCAGCACCACCCTGGGCTATGGCTACACCTTC
CASTTLGYGYTF
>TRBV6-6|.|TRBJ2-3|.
TGTGCCAGCAGTTACTCGAGTACGCAGTATTTT
CASSYSSTQYF
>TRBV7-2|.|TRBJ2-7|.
TGTGCCAGCAGCTTAGAGTCGGGGACATTCTACGAGCAGTACTTC
CASSLESGTFYEQYF
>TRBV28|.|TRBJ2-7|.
TGTGCCAACAGTTTACTCTACGAGCAGTACTTC
CANSLLYEQYF
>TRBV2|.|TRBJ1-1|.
TGTGCCAGCAGTGCCCCCCATGGGGTAGCTTTCTTT
CASSAPHGVAFF
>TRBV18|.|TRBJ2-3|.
TGTGCCAGCTCACCAAAACGAACTAGCACAGATACGCAGTATTTT
CASSPKRTSTDTQYF
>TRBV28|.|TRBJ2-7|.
TGTGCCAGCGGGGGCACCTACGAGCAGTACTTC
CASGGTYEQYF
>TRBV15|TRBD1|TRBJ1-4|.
TGTGCCACCAGCAGAGATGGGACAGCAACAGAAAAACTGTTTTTT
CATSRDGTATEKLFF
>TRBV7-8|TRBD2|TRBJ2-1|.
TGTGCCAGCAGCTTAGAGACTAGCGGGTTTTACAATGAGCAGTTCTTC
CASSLETSGFYNEQFF
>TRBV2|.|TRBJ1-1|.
TGTGCCAGCAGCTCCCCGAGGGGGGGGCGCGAAGCTTTCTTT
CASSSPRGGREAFF
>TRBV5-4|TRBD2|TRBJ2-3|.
TGTGCCAGCAGCTGGGGGACCAGCGGGAGTGGTACGCAGTATTTT
CASSWGTSGSGTQYF
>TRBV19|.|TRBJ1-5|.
TGTGCCAGTAGTAACGACTTGTGGCCCCAGCATTTT
CASSNDLWPQHF
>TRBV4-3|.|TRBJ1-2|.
TGCGCCAGCAGCCAAGGGGGGTGGGGGTATGGCTACACCTTC
CASSQGGWGYGYTF
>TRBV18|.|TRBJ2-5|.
TGTGCCAGCTCACCACCAGGGTTGGAGACCCAGTACTTC
CASSPPGLETQYF
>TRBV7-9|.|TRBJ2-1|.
TGTGCCAGCAGCCGCGGGGACTTTTACAATGAGCAGTTCTTC
CASSRGDFYNEQFF
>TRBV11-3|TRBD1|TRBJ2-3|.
TGTGCCAGCAGCTTAGGGGAGATGGGACAGGGGGTCGATACGCAGTATTTT
CASSLGEMGQGVDTQYF
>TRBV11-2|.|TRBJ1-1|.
TGTGCCAGCAGCCCTAATCAGAACACTGAAGCTTTCTTT
CASSPNQNTEAFF
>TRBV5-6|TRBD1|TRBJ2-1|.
TGTGCCAGCACCCTCCCCGGGACAGGCCGGTACAATGAGCAGTTCTTC
CASTLPGTGRYNEQFF
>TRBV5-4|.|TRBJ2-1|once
TGTGCCAGCAGCTTGGACCCGGGGGCGCCCTTATACAATGAGCAGTTCTTC
CASSLDPGAPLYNEQFF
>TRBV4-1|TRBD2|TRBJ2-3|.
TGCGCCAGCAGCAGCGGGAGGGCCGGAGATACGCAGTATTTT
CASSSGRAGDTQYF
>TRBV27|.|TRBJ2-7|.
TGTGCCAGCAGTCAAGGACCAGGCTACGAGCAGTACTTC
CASSQGPGYEQYF
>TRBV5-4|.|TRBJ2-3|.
TGTGCCAGCAGAAAAAGGCAAGACACAGATACGCAGTATTTT
CASRKRQDTDTQYF
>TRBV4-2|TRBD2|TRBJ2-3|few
TGTGCCAGCAGCCGACTTGGGACTAGCGGGAGGGATACGCAGTATTTT
CASSRLGTSGRDTQYF
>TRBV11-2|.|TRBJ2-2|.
TGTGCCAGCAGCTTAGATGCGGGTGTCACCGGGGAGCTGTTTTTT
CASSLDAGVTGELFF
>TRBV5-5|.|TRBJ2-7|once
TGTGCCAGCAGCTTGGGAATCGGATTCTCCTACGAGCAGTACTTC
CASSLGIGFSYEQYF
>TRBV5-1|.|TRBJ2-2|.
TGCGCCAGCAGAGCTTGGCTAGCGTTGAACACCGGGGAGCTGTTTTTT
CASRAWLALNTGELFF
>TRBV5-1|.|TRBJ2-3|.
TGCGCCAGCAGCTTGGACGGGGTTGGGACAGATACGCAGTATTTT
CASSLDGVGTDTQYF
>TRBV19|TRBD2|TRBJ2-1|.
TGTGCCAGTAGCAGGACTAGCTGGATTGAGCAGTTCTTC
CASSRTSWIEQFF
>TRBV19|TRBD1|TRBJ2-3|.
TGTGCCAGTAGTCCCCTAACAGGGGGTAACACAGATACGCAGTATTTT
CASSPLTGGNTDTQYF
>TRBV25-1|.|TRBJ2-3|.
TGTGCCAGCAGTGATCGACTAGTCCCAGATACGCAGTATTTT
CASSDRLVPDTQYF
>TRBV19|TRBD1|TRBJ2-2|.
TGTGCCAGTAGTCTGGGACAGGGGCGAAACACCGGGGAGCTGTTTTTT
CASSLGQGRNTGELFF
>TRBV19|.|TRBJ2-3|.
TGTGCCAGTAGTGCCCGTACAGGGTTTTTCACAGATACGCAGTATTTT
CASSARTGFFTDTQYF